This T cell receptor beta chain was identified in a study of blood T cells in healthy people across ages. The germline V gene encodes CDR1 SGHTA and CDR2 FQGNSA. The CDR3 consists of 13 residues. With 2 bases removed from V and 7 bases from J, the gap between germline ends came to 8 bases. A second roughly 7 to 11 cycle PCR used barcoded and J-beta primers. TCRdb independently ran MiXCR on the 5' RACE reads; one entry per CDR3 protein. Of about 680,000 distinct CDR3 sequences listed, more than 40% are singletons. A minimum of 7 million PBMCs was isolated per sample. The amount of total RNA extracted per sample was at least 6 micrograms. In this sample, this clonotype turned up many times.

This sequence joins TRBV7-2 and TRBJ1-4; no clear D gene. The source is a woman aged 55-70 years in good health. Sequencing used blood. As DNA, the CDR3 is TGTGCCAGCAGCTTAAGAAGGACTGAAAAACTGTTTTTT. This translates into CASSLRRTEKLFF.